The source of this TCR beta chain is a study of T cell responses to AZD1222 COVID-19 vaccine. Clones were read by immunoSEQ multiplex PCR, and TCRdb kept only the in-frame ones, dropping some. The sample consists of 100,000 or so clones, more than 70% of them appearing once. Trimming shortened V by 3 bases and J by 7 bases, and 7 bases separated the two germline ends. Germline lookup yields CDR1 SGHDT and CDR2 YYEEEE. The CDR3 is 11 residues long. The sequence derives from an adult in good health. Sequences were derived from peripheral blood, sampled on day 0 of AZD1222 vaccination. The chain has TRBV5-6 and TRBJ1-2, with D uncertain. CDR3 DNA sequence: TGTGCCAGCAGCTCGATGCTTGGCTACACCTTC. It is translated as CASSSMLGYTF. The entire variable domain, with the rest obtained from reference TRBV5-6 and TRBJ1-2, is as follows: DAGVTQSPTHLIKTRGQQVTLRCSPKSGHDTVSWYQQALGQGPQFIFQYYEEEERQRGNFPDRFSGHQFPNYSSELNVNALLLGDSALYLCASSSMLGYTFGSGTRLTVV.